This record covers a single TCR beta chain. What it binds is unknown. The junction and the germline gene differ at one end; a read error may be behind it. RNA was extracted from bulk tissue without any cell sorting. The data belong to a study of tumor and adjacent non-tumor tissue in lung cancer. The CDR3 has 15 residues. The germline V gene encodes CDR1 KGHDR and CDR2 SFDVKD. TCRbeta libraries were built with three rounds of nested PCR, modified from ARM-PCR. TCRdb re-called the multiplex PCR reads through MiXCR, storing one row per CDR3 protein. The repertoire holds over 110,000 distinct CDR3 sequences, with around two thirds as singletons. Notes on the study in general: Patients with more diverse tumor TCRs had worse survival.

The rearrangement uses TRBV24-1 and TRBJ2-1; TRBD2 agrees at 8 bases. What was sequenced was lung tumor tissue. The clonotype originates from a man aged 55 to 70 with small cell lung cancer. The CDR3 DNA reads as TGTGCCATCAGTGATCCTTTAGCGGGACTAGATGAGCAGTTCTTC. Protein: CAISDPLAGLDEQFF.